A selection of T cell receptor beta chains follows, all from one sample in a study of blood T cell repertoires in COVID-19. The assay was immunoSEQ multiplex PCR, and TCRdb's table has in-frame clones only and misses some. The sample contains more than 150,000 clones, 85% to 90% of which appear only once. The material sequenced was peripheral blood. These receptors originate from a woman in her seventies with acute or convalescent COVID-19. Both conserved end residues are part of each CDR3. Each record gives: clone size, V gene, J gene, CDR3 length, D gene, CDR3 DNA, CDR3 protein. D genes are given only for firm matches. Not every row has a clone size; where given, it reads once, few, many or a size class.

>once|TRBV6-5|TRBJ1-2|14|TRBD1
TGTGCCAGCAGTTACGGACAGGGGAACTATGGCTACACCTTC
CASSYGQGNYGYTF
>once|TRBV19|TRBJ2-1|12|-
TGTGCCAGTAGTATAGTGGGGGGTTGGCAGTTCTTC
CASSIVGGWQFF
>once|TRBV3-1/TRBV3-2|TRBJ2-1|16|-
TGTGCCAGCAGCCACAGGGGGGAGAGCTCCTACAATGAGCAGTTCTTC
CASSHRGESSYNEQFF
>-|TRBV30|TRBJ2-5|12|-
TGTGCCTGGAGTGTGGCGGGTGAGACCCAGTACTTC
CAWSVAGETQYF
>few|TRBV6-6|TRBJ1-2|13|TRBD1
TGTGCCAGCTTCGACAGGGATAACTATGGCTACACCTTC
CASFDRDNYGYTF
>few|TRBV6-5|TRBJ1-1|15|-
TGTGCCAGCAGTTACTCCGCAGGGATGAACACTGAAGCTTTCTTT
CASSYSAGMNTEAFF
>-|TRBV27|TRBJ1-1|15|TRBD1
TGTGCCAGCAGTTTAGTAGGGACAGGGTATACTGAAGCTTTCTTT
CASSLVGTGYTEAFF
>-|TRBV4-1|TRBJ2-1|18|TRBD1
TGCGCCAGCAGCCAAGAGAAAACCGGGACAGGGGGCTCGAGTGAGCAGTTCTTC
CASSQEKTGTGGSSEQFF
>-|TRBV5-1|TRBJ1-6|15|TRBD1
TGCGCCAGCAGAAATACCGGGACAGATAATTCACCCCTCCACTTT
CASRNTGTDNSPLHF
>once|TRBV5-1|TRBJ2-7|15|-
TGCGCCAGCAGCTTGTATTGGGACATCGCCTACGAGCAGTACTTC
CASSLYWDIAYEQYF
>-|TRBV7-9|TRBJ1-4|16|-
TGTGCCAGCAGCTTGCTGGAGGCAACCGATAATGAAAAACTGTTTTTT
CASSLLEATDNEKLFF
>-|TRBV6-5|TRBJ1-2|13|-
TGTGCCAGCAAGGGGCGATTAAACTATGGCTACACCTTC
CASKGRLNYGYTF
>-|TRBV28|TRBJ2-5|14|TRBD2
TGTGCCAGCAGTTTAAGCGGGAGCGGAGAGACCCAGTACTTC
CASSLSGSGETQYF
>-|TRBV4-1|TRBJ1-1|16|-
TGCGCCAGCAGCCAAGATTCAGGGAAGCCAAACACTGAAGCTTTCTTT
CASSQDSGKPNTEAFF
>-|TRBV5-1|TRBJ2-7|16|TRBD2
TGCGCCAGCAGCTTGCGTCTAGCGGGAAAAGGAGACGAGCAGTACTTC
CASSLRLAGKGDEQYF
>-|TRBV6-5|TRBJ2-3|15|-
TGTGCCAGCAGCTCGACTACAGGGATTGCAGATACGCAGTATTTT
CASSSTTGIADTQYF
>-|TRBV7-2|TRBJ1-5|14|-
TGTGCCAGCAGCTTAGGGCAGGGGTATCAGCCCCAGCATTTT
CASSLGQGYQPQHF
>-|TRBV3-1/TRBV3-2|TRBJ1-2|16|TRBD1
TGTGCCAGCAGCCCCATGGGGACAGAAACTAACTATGGCTACACCTTC
CASSPMGTETNYGYTF
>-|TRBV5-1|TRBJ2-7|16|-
TGCGCCAGCAGCTTATACCGACTCCGTGACTCCTACGAGCAGTACTTC
CASSLYRLRDSYEQYF
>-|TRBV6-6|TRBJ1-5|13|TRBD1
TGTGCCAGCAGTCTGACAGGGGAACAGCCCCAGCATTTT
CASSLTGEQPQHF
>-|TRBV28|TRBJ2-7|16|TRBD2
TGTGCCAGCAGTCCCCTCACGACTAGCGGGAGCTACGAGCAGTACTTC
CASSPLTTSGSYEQYF
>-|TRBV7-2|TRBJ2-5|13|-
TGTGCCAGCAGCACCGGTGGTGCCGGGACCCAGTACTTC
CASSTGGAGTQYF
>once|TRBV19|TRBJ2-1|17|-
TGTGCCAGTAGTATAAGGTTGGTCGGGCTAACGGGGAATGAGCAGTTCTTC
CASSIRLVGLTGNEQFF
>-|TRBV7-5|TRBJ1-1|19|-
TGTGCCAGAAGCTTGAAGACAGGGGACCTCCTACGGCTGAACACTGAAGCTTTCTTT
CARSLKTGDLLRLNTEAFF
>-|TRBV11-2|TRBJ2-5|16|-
TGTGCCAGCAGCCCGCCCGATGGCGGGAAGAGGGAGACCCAGTACTTC
CASSPPDGGKRETQYF
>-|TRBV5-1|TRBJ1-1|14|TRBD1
TGCGCCAGCAGCGATCTGACAGGGGGTACTGAAGCTTTCTTT
CASSDLTGGTEAFF
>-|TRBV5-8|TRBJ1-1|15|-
TGTGCCAGCAGCTTGAAGGGTCTCGGAGGCACTGAAGCTTTCTTT
CASSLKGLGGTEAFF
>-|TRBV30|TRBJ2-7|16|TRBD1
TGTGCCTGGAGCTCGGCCGGGACAGGGGAGGATCTGGATCAGTACTTC
CAWSSAGTGEDLDQYF
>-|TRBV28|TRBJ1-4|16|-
TGTGCCAGTGGGGCCCCCCCCGGTGCAACTAATGAAAAACTGTTTTTT
CASGAPPGATNEKLFF
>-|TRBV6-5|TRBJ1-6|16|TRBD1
TGTGCCAGCAGTTCCTTCGACAGGGTGGTCAATTCACCCCTCCACTTT
CASSSFDRVVNSPLHF
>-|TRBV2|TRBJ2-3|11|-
TGTGCCAGCAGTGAAACAGGTGTTCAGTATTTT
CASSETGVQYF
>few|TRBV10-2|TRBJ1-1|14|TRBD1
TGCGCCAGCAGTCGGGACAGCATGATCGTTGAAGCTTTCTTT
CASSRDSMIVEAFF
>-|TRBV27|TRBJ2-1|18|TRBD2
TGTGCCAGCAGTTTAATCTATAGCGGGCCGAGCTCCTACAATGAGCAGTTCTTC
CASSLIYSGPSSYNEQFF
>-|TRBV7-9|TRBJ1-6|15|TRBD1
TGTGCCAGCAGCTTAGCGGGACAGGGAAATTCACCCCTCCACTTT
CASSLAGQGNSPLHF
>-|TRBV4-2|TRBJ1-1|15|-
TGTGCCAGCAGCCAAGACCGGACAGTGAACACTGAAGCTTTCTTT
CASSQDRTVNTEAFF